The rows below give T cell receptor beta chains drawn from one sample of a study of T cell changes during pregnancy in multiple sclerosis. Assay: immunoSEQ multiplex PCR; the TCRdb copy retains only in-frame clones and omits some. The repertoire holds tens of thousands of clones, approximately 88% seen once, with roughly 5% in the top ten. The material sequenced was peripheral blood, taken in the first trimester of pregnancy. Receptor source: a female donor in good health, enrolled as a control in a pregnancy study. The CDR3 runs from the conserved cysteine through the conserved F or W. D genes are given only for firm matches. Size is stated for part of the rows, as once, few or many counts, or as a class when the clone is expanded.

V: TRBV28
size: .
D: TRBD1
J: TRBJ1-5
DNA: TGTGCCAGCAGTTCGGGGACAGGACTATTCGGGTATCAGCCCCAGCATTTT
CDR3: CASSSGTGLFGYQPQHF

V: TRBV11-2
size: .
D: TRBD1
J: TRBJ1-3
DNA: TGTGCCAGCAGCAGATCGACAGGGGGCACCTCTGGAAACACCATATATTTT
CDR3: CASSRSTGGTSGNTIYF

V: TRBV9
size: .
D: .
J: TRBJ2-3
DNA: TGTGCCTCCTCCTCCTCCTTAGATACGCAGTATTTT
CDR3: CASSSSLDTQYF

V: TRBV9
size: .
D: .
J: TRBJ2-1
DNA: TGTGCCAGCAGCGTAGATCCCTCCGCGGGGGCGGCGTACAATGAGCAGTTCTTC
CDR3: CASSVDPSAGAAYNEQFF

V: TRBV2
size: .
D: TRBD2
J: TRBJ2-7
DNA: TGTGCCAGCATTAAGCGGGAGTTGGGAGAGCAGTACTTC
CDR3: CASIKRELGEQYF

V: TRBV6-4
size: .
D: .
J: TRBJ2-1
DNA: TGTGCCAGCAGTGTTAGTAGCGGAGCCCACAATGAGCAGTTCTTC
CDR3: CASSVSSGAHNEQFF

V: TRBV15
size: .
D: TRBD1
J: TRBJ1-6
DNA: TGTGCCACCAGCAGAGCCGGACAGGGCAGATCACCCCTCCACTTT
CDR3: CATSRAGQGRSPLHF

V: TRBV5-1
size: once
D: .
J: TRBJ2-5
DNA: TGCGCCAGCAGCCCTACCCAAGAGACCCAGTACTTC
CDR3: CASSPTQETQYF

V: TRBV5-1
size: .
D: .
J: TRBJ2-1
DNA: TGCGCCAGCAGCTCCACTAGATATGAGCAGTTCTTC
CDR3: CASSSTRYEQFF

V: TRBV2
size: .
D: .
J: TRBJ2-3
DNA: TGTGCCAGCAGTGAAAGGGGTGATACGCAGTATTTT
CDR3: CASSERGDTQYF